The 27 T cell receptor beta chains reported below all come from one sample, sequenced in a study of T cell repertoires in cytomegalovirus infection (dated by TCRdb to between 2017 and 2020). Sequencing used an Illumina HiSeq 1500. The public reads were run again by TCRdb, first through fastp at Q25 and then through MiXCR, and only productive beta chains were kept. Under each unique CDR3 protein, matching rows form one entry showing the most common genes and DNA. This sample lists about 740,000 distinct CDR3 sequences; 35% were detected once. The ten most abundant clones make up 2.5% to 3% of the sample. The source material was PBMCs. Receptor source: a human donor in good health (CMV status not recorded). Some clones in this sample may be carry-over from other donors' samples.

In its sample, this clonotype was seen a few times. The V call is TRBV6-1, the J call TRBJ1-1; a possible D gene is TRBD1 (5 bases). Germline CDR1 reads MNHNS; CDR2 reads SASEGT. Trimming took 0 bases from V and 7 from J, leaving 9 bases between them. The CDR3 is 13 residues long. CDR3 in DNA: TGTGCCAGCAGTGAAGCTGGGGCCTTTGAAGCTTTCTTT. Amino acids: CASSEAGAFEAFF.

V usage is TRBV28 and J usage is TRBJ1-1; no reliable D call. Germline V gene lookup returns CDR1 MDHEN and CDR2 SYDVKM. CDR3 size: 13 residues. The V end lost 5 bases, the J end lost 5 bases, and 12 bases lay between the germline ends. The CDR3 region is CASSRTMWTEAFF. CDR3 DNA: TGTGCCAGCAGTAGGACTATGTGGACTGAAGCTTTCTTT.

This clonotype was seen ten or more times. The J gene is TRBJ2-5, the V gene TRBV28, with 11 bases fitting TRBD2. This CDR3 has 17 residues. The V gene's germline CDR1 is MDHEN and CDR2 SYDVKM. V shed 3 bases, J shed 4 bases, and the junction held 10 bases outside the gene matches. The DNA for the CDR3 is TGTGCCAGCAGTTTGTTGGGTTCAGGACTAGCGGGAGAGACCCAGTACTTC. As protein: CASSLLGSGLAGETQYF.

The DNA for the CDR3 is TGTGCCAGCAGCTTGGGTTACAGACTTCTTACTGAAGCTTTCTTT. This translates into CASSLGYRLLTEAFF. The chain links TRBV5-6 to TRBJ1-1; D remains unclear. Germline V lookup: CDR1 SGHDT, CDR2 YYEEEE. Trimming removed 0 bases at V and 5 bases at J, with 14 bases between. This CDR3 spans 15 amino acids.

This chain connects TRBV7-8 to TRBJ2-7; 8 bases are shared with TRBD2. J gave up 1 base and V 1 base, and 6 bases lay outside the gene matches. The germline CDR1 and CDR2 sequences are SGHVS and FQNEAQ. CDR3 length equals 16 residues. CDR3 protein: CASSLVALAGSYEQYF. The CDR3 DNA is TGTGCCAGCAGCTTAGTGGCCCTAGCGGGTTCCTACGAGCAGTACTTC.

This clonotype was counted only a few times. The CDR3 loop reads CASSLDDLGGDKNRNYGYTF. CDR3 DNA sequence: TGTGCCAGCAGCTTAGATGATTTAGGAGGGGACAAGAATCGAAACTATGGCTACACCTTC. This rearrangement joins TRBV11-2 to TRBJ1-2, with D perhaps matching TRBD1 (6 bases). CDR3 length equals 20 residues. The V end lost 0 bases, the J end lost 2 bases, and 25 bases lay between the germline ends. Germline-derived CDR1 and CDR2 are SGHAT and FQNNGV.

This chain uses TRBV28 with TRBJ2-7; possible D gene TRBD1, 6 bases. The CDR3 length is 13 residues. From germline, CDR1 is MDHEN and CDR2 SYDVKM. Between the trimmed V and J ends, which lost 8 bases and 4 bases, there was a span of 15 bases. CDR3 DNA sequence: TGTGCCAGCGAGAACCGGGACACTTACGAGCAGTACTTC. Its protein is CASENRDTYEQYF.

This clonotype appeared a few times. This rearrangement joins TRBV10-3 to TRBJ2-7; D remains ambiguous. Germline V gives CDR1 ENHRY, CDR2 SYGVKD. V shed 7 bases and J shed 3 bases, with 10 bases lying between them. This CDR3 spans 12 amino acids. CDR3 region: CAIMNLGYEQYF. The CDR3 bases are TGTGCCATCATGAACCTGGGCTACGAGCAGTACTTC.

This chain uses TRBV28 with TRBJ1-4; D possibly corresponds to TRBD1 (6 bases). The CDR3 contains 15 residues. CDR1 MDHEN and CDR2 SYDVKM come from the germline V gene. V lost 3 bases and J 2 bases, leaving 10 bases between the germline ends. The CDR3 reads CASSFQGSTNEKLFF. The DNA for the CDR3 is TGTGCCAGCAGTTTTCAGGGGTCGACTAATGAAAAACTGTTTTTT.

The chain links TRBV6-1 to TRBJ1-1, with unresolved D. Trimming stripped 2 bases from V and 3 bases from J, with 10 bases between. The germline V gene has CDR1 MNHNS and CDR2 SASEGT. The CDR3 loop spans 14 amino acids. The CDR3 region has the DNA TGTGCCAGCAGTGAATTGCCCGAATACACTGAAGCTTTCTTT. Translated, it gives CASSELPEYTEAFF.

This clonotype appeared a few times. The chain carries TRBV27 and TRBJ1-2, with 7 bases matching TRBD1. Germline V gives CDR1 MNHEY, CDR2 SMNVEV (reference sequence). Unmatched junction bases numbered 15, after V lost 5 bases and J lost 0 bases. This CDR3 has 18 amino acids. CDR3 sequence reads: CASSPTVRDSVANYGYTF. The DNA for the CDR3 is TGTGCCAGCAGTCCTACAGTCCGGGACAGTGTAGCTAACTATGGCTACACCTTC.

The genes are TRBV28 and TRBJ2-1, with a possible D match to TRBD2 (5 bases). The V end lost 8 bases, the J end lost 0 bases, and 11 bases lay between the germline ends. In germline, CDR1 is MDHEN, CDR2 SYDVKM. The CDR3 is made up of 14 amino acids. The DNA for the CDR3 is TGTGCCAGCCGTCTTCGGGGCTCCTACAATGAGCAGTTCTTC. Residues: CASRLRGSYNEQFF.

This clonotype was counted between two and nine times. The chain combines TRBV7-8 with TRBJ2-7; a weak D match, TRBD2 (6 bases). The V and J ends lost 3 bases and 7 bases respectively, with 10 bases between them. Germline CDR1 is SGHVS and CDR2 is FQNEAQ. CDR3 length: 12 amino acids. CDR3 bases: TGTGCCAGCAGCTTGGGCGGGATTGAGCAGTACTTC. Translation: CASSLGGIEQYF.

The chain employs TRBV12-3 or TRBV12-4 and TRBJ1-4; D remains unclear. The CDR3 sequence is 15 residues long. Trimming shortened V by 3 bases and J by 0 bases, and 8 bases separated the two germline ends. The CDR3 loop is CASSLSAATNEKLFF. DNA of the CDR3: TGTGCCAGCAGTTTGTCCGCAGCAACTAATGAAAAACTGTTTTTT.

V gene TRBV4-1 combines with J gene TRBJ2-1, with 8 bases fitting TRBD2. V was pared by 1 base and J by 9 bases, with 5 bases of the junction left unmatched. Germline loops: CDR1 MGHRA, CDR2 YSYEKL. The CDR3 runs 14 residues. CDR3 in DNA: TGCGCCAGCAGCCAAGCGGGGGGGGGTGGTGAGCAGTTCTTC. This encodes CASSQAGGGGEQFF.

This clonotype came up many times. This chain uses TRBV7-8 with TRBJ2-3, with a tentative D call TRBD2 (7 bases). CDR1 and CDR2 (germline): SGHVS, FQNEAQ. V was trimmed by 6 bases and J by 5 bases, leaving 18 bases between them. The CDR3 loop spans 15 amino acids. As DNA, the CDR3 is TGTGCCAGCAGTTTTACCGGGGGGCGTGAAGATACGCAGTATTTT. This encodes CASSFTGGREDTQYF.

A single count supports this clonotype. This chain joins TRBV20-1 and TRBJ1-5, with D hard to call. Trimming took 3 bases from V and 3 from J, leaving 12 bases between them. CDR1 DFQATT and CDR2 SNEGSKA come from the germline V gene (reference sequence). The CDR3 extends over 14 amino acids. The CDR3 sequence: CSASRRAFNQPQHF. CDR3 nucleotide sequence: TGCAGTGCTAGCAGGAGGGCCTTCAATCAGCCCCAGCATTTT.

There are a few counts of this clonotype. This chain links TRBV12-3 or TRBV12-4 with TRBJ1-2, with TRBD1 as a possible D gene (5 bases). This CDR3 comprises 12 residues. Trimming took off 8 bases at V and 5 bases at J, with 12 bases between the two ends. The CDR3 here is CASVNQGYGYTF. DNA for the CDR3: TGTGCCAGCGTGAATCAGGGATATGGCTACACCTTC.

V gene TRBV4-1 combines with J gene TRBJ2-7, with 10 bases that match TRBD2. Trimming at V came to 4 bases and at J to 5 bases, leaving 17 bases not matched to a gene. Germline V gene lookup returns CDR1 MGHRA and CDR2 YSYEKL. This CDR3 has 18 amino acids. CDR3 amino acids: CASSPTSGAHILNHEQYF. The CDR3 nucleotides read TGCGCCAGCAGCCCCACTAGCGGGGCTCACATACTCAACCACGAGCAGTACTTC.

This clonotype was detected many times. V usage is TRBV19 and J usage is TRBJ1-5, with D hard to call. Germline loops: CDR1 LNHDA, CDR2 SQIVND (reference sequence). Trimming stripped 7 bases from V and 7 bases from J, with 23 bases between. This CDR3 region has 16 residues. The CDR3 region has the DNA TGTGCCAGTATGGCCCTCGCCGCTTCGCCCCGCCAGCCCCAGCATTTT. Translating gives CASMALAASPRQPQHF.

The chain couples TRBV4-2 to TRBJ1-2; 8 bases line up with TRBD1. CDR1 is LGHNA, CDR2 YNFKEQ, per germline. The trim removed 1 base at V and 5 bases at J, leaving 12 bases unmatched. There are 17 residues in the CDR3. CDR3 in DNA: TGTGCCAGCAGCCAAGTGGAGCAGGGGGCGCGGGGGTATGGCTACACCTTC. Its translation is CASSQVEQGARGYGYTF.

This clonotype was recorded a few times. V and J are TRBV29-1 and TRBJ1-1, with D perhaps matching TRBD1 (5 bases). Trimming removed 4 bases at V and 4 bases at J, with 10 bases between. This CDR3 region has 12 residues. CDR1 is SQVTM and CDR2 is ANQGSEA in the germline V gene. CDR3 sequence (DNA): TGCAGCGTTGGGGGTGGGGGCACTGAAGCTTTCTTT. Translating it yields CSVGGGGTEAFF.

In its sample, this clonotype was seen a few times. V is TRBV6-8 and J is TRBJ1-2; TRBD1 matches at 9 bases. CDR3 size: 18 residues. CDR1 and CDR2 (germline): MNHGY, SAAAGT. With 5 bases clipped from V and 0 bases from J, the junction kept 13 bases outside the gene matches. The CDR3 loop reads CASSLLNTGGSSNYGYTF. In DNA, the CDR3 is TGTGCCAGCAGTCTCCTAAATACAGGGGGCTCTTCTAACTATGGCTACACCTTC.

Only a few counts were recorded for this clonotype. The chain links TRBV5-1 to TRBJ1-3, with TRBD1 identical over 8 bases. Per germline, CDR1 SGHRS and CDR2 YFSETQ. V trimming: 5 bases; J trimming: 0 bases; junction bases outside the gene matches: 4. The CDR3 length is 15 residues. The DNA for the CDR3 is TGCGCCAGCAGAACAGGGGGGAGCTCTGGAAACACCATATATTTT. It translates to CASRTGGSSGNTIYF.

The chain employs TRBV12-3 or TRBV12-4 and TRBJ2-7; D might be TRBD1 (6 bases). Trimming took off 4 bases at V and 6 bases at J, with 19 bases between the two ends. CDR3 length equals 15 residues. The CDR3 sequence: CASSYYPTGRGEQYF. DNA of the CDR3: TGTGCCAGCAGTTATTACCCTACCGGCAGGGGCGAGCAGTACTTC.

The rearrangement uses TRBV28 and TRBJ2-7; 12 nucleotides agree with TRBD1. The germline V gene encodes CDR1 MDHEN and CDR2 SYDVKM. V trimming: 5 bases; J trimming: 5 bases; junction bases outside the gene matches: 7. The CDR3 runs 15 residues. The CDR3 sequence is CASSIGTGGLDEQYF. The CDR3 coding sequence is TGTGCCAGCAGTATAGGGACAGGGGGCCTAGACGAGCAGTACTTC.

This chain uses TRBV10-3 with TRBJ2-7, with D possibly being TRBD2 (6 bases). V was clipped by 6 bases and J by 6 bases, with 18 bases between them. The CDR3 totals 14 residues. Germline CDR1 ENHRY, CDR2 SYGVKD. CDR3 region: CAIRGPGLQGEQYF. For the CDR3, the DNA is TGTGCCATCAGAGGACCGGGACTCCAGGGCGAGCAGTACTTC.